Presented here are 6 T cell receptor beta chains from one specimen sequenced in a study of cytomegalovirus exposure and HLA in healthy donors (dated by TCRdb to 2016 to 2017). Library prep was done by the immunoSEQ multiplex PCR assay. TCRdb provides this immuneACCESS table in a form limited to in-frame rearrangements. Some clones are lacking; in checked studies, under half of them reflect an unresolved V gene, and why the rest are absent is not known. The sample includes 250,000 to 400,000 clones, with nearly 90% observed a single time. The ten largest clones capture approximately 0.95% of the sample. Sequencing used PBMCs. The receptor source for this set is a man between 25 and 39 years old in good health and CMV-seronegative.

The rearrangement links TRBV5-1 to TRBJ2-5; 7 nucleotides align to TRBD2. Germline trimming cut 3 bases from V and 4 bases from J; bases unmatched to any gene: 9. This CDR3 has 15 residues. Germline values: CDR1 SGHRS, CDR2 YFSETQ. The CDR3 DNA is TGCGCCAGCAGCTCGGGGACTACCCGGGGAGAGACCCAGTACTTC. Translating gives CASSSGTTRGETQYF.

The DNA of the CDR3 is TGCGCCAGCGCTAGCGGGATTTACACCGGGGAGCTGTTTTTT. Residues: CASASGIYTGELFF. The rearrangement uses TRBV4-1 and TRBJ2-2; 9 bases are shared with TRBD2. Germline V gene data show CDR1 as MGHRA and CDR2 as YSYEKL. V lost 8 bases to trimming and J lost 3 bases; unmatched junction nucleotides: 4. This CDR3 is 14 amino acids long.

The CDR3 bases are TGTGCCAGCTCAAGCGGACAGGGAGAGGGTGAAAAACTGTTTTTT. Protein sequence: CASSSGQGEGEKLFF. The chain combines TRBV18 with TRBJ1-4, with TRBD1 matching 8 bases. This CDR3 spans 15 amino acids. CDR1 KGHSH and CDR2 LQKENI come from the germline V gene. V lost 5 bases to trimming and J lost 7 bases; unmatched junction nucleotides: 9.

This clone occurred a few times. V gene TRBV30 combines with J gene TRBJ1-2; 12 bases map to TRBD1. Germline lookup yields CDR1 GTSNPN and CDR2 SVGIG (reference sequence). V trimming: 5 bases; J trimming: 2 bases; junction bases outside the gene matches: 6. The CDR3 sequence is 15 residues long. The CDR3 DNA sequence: TGTGCCTGGCACTCCGGGACAGGGGGCAACTATGGCTACACCTTC. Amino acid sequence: CAWHSGTGGNYGYTF.

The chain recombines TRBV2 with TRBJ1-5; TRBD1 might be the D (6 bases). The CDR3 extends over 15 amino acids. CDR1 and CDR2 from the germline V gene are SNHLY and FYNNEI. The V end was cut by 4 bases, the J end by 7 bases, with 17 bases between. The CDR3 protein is CASSAQGLDRQPQHF. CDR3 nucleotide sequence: TGTGCCAGCAGTGCACAGGGTCTAGACAGGCAGCCCCAGCATTTT.

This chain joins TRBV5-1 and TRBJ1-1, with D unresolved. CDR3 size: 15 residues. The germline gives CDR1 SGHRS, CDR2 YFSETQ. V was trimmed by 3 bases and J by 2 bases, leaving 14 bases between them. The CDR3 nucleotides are TGCGCCAGCAGCTATTACAGAGCCCAAAACACTGAAGCTTTCTTT. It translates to CASSYYRAQNTEAFF.